What follows are 17 T cell receptor beta chains derived from one specimen sequenced in a study of CD8+CD57+ T cells in acquired aplastic anemia. TCR beta VDJ and CDR3 profiles were obtained from a genomic DNA template. MiXCR, run by TCRdb on the reads, gives a single entry per CDR3 protein. Found here are more than 250,000 distinct CDR3 sequences, 65% to 90% of them singletons; the top ten hold roughly two fifths. Only patients with CD8+CD57+ cell expansion on flow cytometry were chosen for sequencing. The sample taken for sequencing was sorted CD4+, CD8+, or CD8+CD57+ T cells (not recorded which) from PBMCs. These receptors all come from a human donor with aplastic anemia.

The chain has TRBV5-1 and TRBJ1-1; D unresolved. From germline, CDR1 is SGHRS and CDR2 YFSETQ. CDR3 length equals 16 residues. The V gene lost 1 base and the J gene lost 0 bases, with 13 bases spanning the gap. The CDR3 region has the DNA TGCGCCAGCAGCTTGATGGCAGGCGGCCTGAACACTGAAGCTTTCTTT. Translating gives CASSLMAGGLNTEAFF.

The V and J genes are TRBV7-2 and TRBJ2-3; D possibly corresponds to TRBD1 (5 bases). This CDR3 contains 16 residues. The ends were cut back, 7 bases at V and 5 bases at J, with 22 bases in the middle. CDR1 SGHTA and CDR2 FQGNSA come from the germline V gene. The CDR3 here is CASTPRGGALRDTQYF. The CDR3 region has the DNA TGTGCCAGCACCCCCCGCGGTGGGGCCCTAAGAGATACGCAGTATTTT.

J is TRBJ2-7 and V is TRBV10-3; D is undetermined. From germline, CDR1 is ENHRY and CDR2 SYGVKD. The CDR3 contains 16 residues. V lost 4 bases and J lost 0, with 16 bases in between. The CDR3 protein is CAISAGEESFSYEQYF. The CDR3 DNA sequence: TGTGCCATCAGTGCCGGAGAAGAGTCCTTCTCCTACGAGCAGTACTTC.

As regards this clonotype: Sequence at one end of the junction differs from germline and may be a read error. The rearrangement links TRBV9 to TRBJ2-7; D is undetermined. The CDR3 runs 15 residues. CDR1 and CDR2 from the germline V gene are SGDLS and YYNGEE. CDR3: CASSVEDEGSDEQYF. The CDR3 bases are TGTGCCAGCAGCGTAGAGGATGAAGGCTCCGACGAGCAGTACTTC.

V usage is TRBV7-2 and J usage is TRBJ2-7; D is unresolved. Between the trimmed V and J ends, which lost 5 bases and 3 bases, there was a span of 14 bases. The CDR3 extends over 14 amino acids. Germline-derived CDR1 and CDR2 are SGHTA and FQGNSA. The chain's CDR3 is CASSLGFLLYEQYV. The CDR3, as DNA: TGTGCCAGCAGCCTGGGCTTCCTCCTCTACGAGCAGTACGTC.

Concerning this clonotype itself: One end of the junction does not line up with germline, which may come from a read error. The chain is built from TRBV2 and TRBJ2-7; 8 nucleotides line up with TRBD1. The CDR3 consists of 14 residues. Looked up from germline, CDR1 is SNHLY and CDR2 is FYNNEI. Here the CDR3 DNA reads TGCGCCAGCCACGGACAGGGAGGACACTACGAGCAGTACTTC. Its protein is CASHGQGGHYEQYF. The variable domain in full, completed from reference TRBV2 and TRBJ2-7, reads EPEVTQTPSHQVTQMGQEVILRCVPISNHLYFYWYRQILGQKVEFLVSFYNNEISEKSEIFDDQFSVERPDGSNFTLKIRSTKLEDSAMYFCASHGQGGHYEQYFGPGTRLTVT.

With respect to this clonotype: Without the conserved terminal phenylalanine or tryptophan, this CDR3 likely stems from a read error. The limits of the CDR3 on the DNA are not certain, so only TCRdb's listed CDR3 is given. The rearrangement uses TRBV14 and TRBJ2-3; the table calls TRBD2, which could not be checked here. Germline CDR1 reads SGHDN; CDR2 reads FVKESK. 13 amino acids form the CDR3, both terminal residues included. This CDR3 is CASSHGLAAYNEL.

In regard to this clonotype: This likely comes from a read error, as the CDR3 has no conserved phenylalanine or tryptophan at its end. The DNA is omitted, as the CDR3 cannot be located on it reliably, and the CDR3 follows TCRdb's listing. The V and J genes are TRBV7-9 and TRBJ2-1; TRBD1, the D gene given by the table, was not confirmed from the DNA. CDR1 SEHNR and CDR2 FQNEAQ come from the germline V gene (reference sequence). The CDR3 sequence runs 13 residues, both termini included. CDR3 loop: CASSPAGNKNTEA.

This sequence joins TRBV24-1 and TRBJ2-1; D unclear. The germline V gene encodes CDR1 KGHDR and CDR2 SFDVKD. V was clipped by 4 bases and J by 8 bases, with 11 bases between them. The CDR3 covers 13 residues. The CDR3: CATSDKGTHEQFF. The CDR3 DNA reads TGTGCCACCAGTGACAAGGGAACACATGAGCAGTTCTTC.

This chain joins TRBV5-8 and TRBJ1-5, with D maybe TRBD1 (5 bases). V was pared by 3 bases and J by 4 bases, with 8 bases between. The CDR3 consists of 13 residues. The V gene's germline CDR1 is SGHTS and CDR2 YDEGEE. CDR3 sequence reads: CASSWDRNQPQHF. CDR3 coding DNA: TGTGCCAGCAGCTGGGACCGAAATCAGCCCCAGCATTTT.

The chain recombines TRBV7-8 with TRBJ1-2, with D tentatively TRBD1 (5 bases). Germline values: CDR1 SGHVS, CDR2 FQNEAQ. The germline V and J ends were trimmed by 4 bases and 9 bases, with 18 bases remaining between them. The CDR3 runs 14 residues. CDR3 DNA: TGTGCCAGCAGCTCCGGGGGAGGGTCCGATAGCTACACCTTC. Protein sequence: CASSSGGGSDSYTF.

This sequence joins TRBV9 and TRBJ2-3; 8 bases fit TRBD2. V lost 6 bases to trimming and J lost 3 bases; unmatched junction nucleotides: 6. Germline V gene lookup returns CDR1 SGDLS and CDR2 YYNGEE. CDR3 length equals 14 residues. CDR3: CASTGAGETDTQYF. The CDR3 DNA sequence: TGTGCCAGCACCGGAGCGGGGGAAACAGATACGCAGTATTTT.

There are a few counts of this clonotype. The V call is TRBV7-8, the J call TRBJ1-1; tentatively, D is TRBD1 (5 bases). This CDR3 comprises 12 residues. V was pared by 10 bases and J by 8 bases, with 17 bases between. From germline, CDR1 is SGHVS and CDR2 FQNEAQ. The CDR3 sequence is CAIHSDGGEAFF. In DNA form, the CDR3 reads TGTGCCATCCATTCGGACGGGGGGGAAGCTTTCTTT.

This chain connects TRBV7-9 to TRBJ2-3; possible D gene TRBD1, 5 bases. CDR3 length: 13 residues. The germline V gene has CDR1 SEHNR and CDR2 FQNEAQ (reference sequence). V lost 5 bases and J 5 bases, leaving 11 bases between the germline ends. The CDR3 protein is CASSGQGKDTQYF. In DNA form, the CDR3 reads TGTGCCAGCAGCGGGCAGGGCAAAGATACGCAGTATTTT.

On this clonotype: A junction boundary mismatches the germline segment, possibly from a read error. V is TRBV7-9 and J is TRBJ2-3; the match to TRBD2 covers 7 bases. Germline loops: CDR1 SEHNR, CDR2 FQNEAQ (reference sequence). This CDR3 has 14 amino acids. CDR3 sequence (DNA): TGTGCCAGCAGCTTTCCGGGAAGCGGGGAGACGCAGGATTTT. The encoded protein is CASSFPGSGETQDF. The full variable domain, in which reference TRBV7-9 and TRBJ2-3 provide the parts outside the CDR3, is DTGVSQNPRHKITKRGQNVTFRCDPISEHNRLYWYRQTLGQGPEFLTYFQNEAQLEKSRLLSDRFSAERPKGSFSTLEIQRTEQGDSAMYLCASSFPGSGETQDFGPGTRLTVL.

V is TRBV11-3 and J is TRBJ2-5; no clear D. CDR3 length: 12 residues. With 9 bases removed from V and 8 bases from J, the gap between germline ends came to 16 bases. Germline lookup yields CDR1 SGHNT and CDR2 YENEEA. The chain's CDR3 is CARQLDRETQYF. CDR3 DNA: TGTGCCAGACAGTTAGATAGGGAAACCCAGTACTTC.

Turning to this clonotype: An end of the junction does not agree with germline; a read error may underlie this. The chain links TRBV7-2 to TRBJ1-1; no clear D gene. Germline lookup yields CDR1 SGHTA and CDR2 FQGNSA. The CDR3 runs 15 residues. The CDR3 reads CASSLAGRADTEAFF. Written as DNA, the CDR3 is TGTGCCAGCAGCTTAGCGGGGAGAGCCGACACGGAAGCTTTCTTT.